The T cell receptor (beta chain) described here comes from a study of PD-1 blockade in classical Hodgkin lymphoma. Whole-study results and caveats: Underlying causes for the observed repertoire differences were not defined, possibly disease activity or prior therapy.

Each and every patient relapsed after autologous stem cell transplantation, and patients got differing brentuximab vedotin exposure. Germline V gene data show CDR1 as LGHNA and CDR2 as YSLEER. After removal of 2 bases from V and 6 bases from J, the junction contained 10 bases not matched to a gene. This CDR3 region has 16 residues. A note on this clone: No antigen is known for it.

Profiling relied on immunoSEQ multiplex PCR, and the TCRdb table lists in-frame clones only, not all of them. Altogether roughly 150,000 clones are present, under 85% being singletons, with the ten largest covering over 7.5%. This receptor was identified in a human donor with classical Hodgkin lymphoma. The chain carries TRBV4-3 and TRBJ1-2, with TRBD1 matching over 9 bases. The source material was peripheral blood mononuclear cells (PBMCs), sampled before the second cycle of nivolumab. CDR3 residues: CASSQQGTGKLDGYTF. Written as DNA, the CDR3 is TGCGCCAGCAGCCAACAAGGGACAGGGAAACTGGATGGCTACACCTTC.